A single sample is the source of the 28 T cell receptor beta chains below, sequenced in a study of Ad26.COV2.S vaccination and SARS-CoV-2 variants. Indicated treatment: roughly 20 received Ad26.COV2.S at low or high dose, single or two shots; 5 received placebo; per-sample allocation not given. At day 63 after the first vaccine or placebo injection, samples were drawn. Only in-frame clones appear in the TCRdb table, and some are missing; sequencing was by immunoSEQ multiplex PCR. The sample has hundreds of thousands of clones, around 90% seen once. Sequences were derived from peripheral blood, sampled in a trial of Ad26.COV2.S vaccine versus placebo. The receptor source for this set is a person between 18 and 59 years old who received the Ad26.COV2.S COVID-19 vaccine or a placebo.

The chain uses TRBV21-1 and TRBJ2-7; the D call of TRBD2 is as the table states it, not checked on the DNA. TRBV21-1 is a listed pseudogene. There are 15 residues in the CDR3. The chain's CDR3 is CAITRGGSDTYEQYF. The CDR3 DNA reads as TGTGCCATCACGAGGGGCGGGAGCGATACCTACGAGCAGTACTTC.

The V call is TRBV7-9, the J call TRBJ2-3; TRBD2 matches at 7 bases. The junction had 7 bases not matched to a gene; V was cut back by 7 bases and J by 3 bases. The CDR3 has 14 residues. CDR1 SEHNR and CDR2 FQNEAQ come from the germline V gene (reference sequence). For the CDR3, the DNA is TGTGCCAGCACCGGACTAGATCGAACAGATACGCAGTATTTT. As protein: CASTGLDRTDTQYF. The full variable domain, in which reference TRBV7-9 and TRBJ2-3 provide the parts outside the CDR3, is DTGVSQNPRHKITKRGQNVTFRCDPISEHNRLYWYRQTLGQGPEFLTYFQNEAQLEKSRLLSDRFSAERPKGSFSTLEIQRTEQGDSAMYLCASTGLDRTDTQYFGPGTRLTVL.

In DNA, the CDR3 is TGCGCCAGCAGCCAAGATCACGTAGCGGCCCTTTCCAGCTCCTACGAGCAGTACTTC. Protein product: CASSQDHVAALSSSYEQYF. J is TRBJ2-7 and V is TRBV4-3; D is perhaps TRBD2 (6 bases). The V gene's germline CDR1 is LGHNA and CDR2 YSLEER. Trimming pared 0 bases from V and 0 bases from J, leaving 21 bases between. CDR3 length: 19 amino acids.

The CDR3 is CASSLGPGQVYGYTF. CDR3 DNA: TGTGCCAGCAGCTTAGGCCCGGGACAGGTCTATGGCTACACCTTC. The V and J genes are TRBV7-2 and TRBJ1-2, with 8 positions matching TRBD1. The CDR3 spans 15 residues. The ends lost 1 base at V and 4 bases at J; junction bases unmatched: 5. Germline V gene data show CDR1 as SGHTA and CDR2 as FQGNSA.

This clone was picked up one time. The chain carries TRBV29-1 and TRBJ1-1, with no clear D. This CDR3 has 12 amino acids. Germline V gene data show CDR1 as SQVTM and CDR2 as ANQGSEA. The ends were cut back, 4 bases at V and 1 base at J, with 7 bases in the middle. CDR3 DNA sequence: TGCAGCGTTGGGGGTGCGAACACTGAAGCTTTCTTT. This translates into CSVGGANTEAFF.

The chain combines TRBV5-4 with TRBJ2-1; a weak D match, TRBD1 (6 bases). In germline, CDR1 is SGHNT, CDR2 YYREEE (reference sequence). Trimming shortened V by 3 bases and J by 5 bases, and 18 bases separated the two germline ends. This CDR3 has 16 amino acids. CDR3 sequence (DNA): TGTGCCAGCAGCTCCCAATGGGGGCTACAAGACAATGAGCAGTTCTTC. Protein: CASSSQWGLQDNEQFF.

This chain connects TRBV4-3 to TRBJ1-3, with D perhaps matching TRBD1 (6 bases). CDR1 is LGHNA and CDR2 is YSLEER in the germline V gene. The CDR3 is made up of 15 amino acids. Trimming cost V 5 bases and J 0 bases, with 11 bases left between them. The DNA for the CDR3 is TGCGCCAGCAGCTACCGACAGGACTCTGGAAACACCATATATTTT. Protein sequence: CASSYRQDSGNTIYF.

The chain combines TRBV28 with TRBJ1-5; TRBD1 agrees at 8 bases. The V gene end was trimmed by 6 bases and the J gene end by 6 bases; junction bases not matched to a gene: 10. The V gene's germline CDR1 is MDHEN and CDR2 SYDVKM. The CDR3 is 15 residues long. CDR3 region: CASSVTGGQGQPQHF. The CDR3 DNA follows: TGTGCCAGCAGCGTAACAGGGGGGCAGGGTCAGCCCCAGCATTTT.

This rearrangement joins TRBV4-2 to TRBJ2-7, with D possibly being TRBD2 (5 bases). The CDR3 runs to 14 residues. V dropped 1 base and J dropped 2 bases, with 9 bases sitting between them. Germline CDR1 LGHNA, CDR2 YNFKEQ. The CDR3 sequence is CASSQVGAAYEQYF. CDR3 sequence (DNA): TGTGCCAGCAGCCAAGTTGGAGCGGCCTACGAGCAGTACTTC.

V and J are TRBV6-5 and TRBJ1-1, with 9 bases that match TRBD1. Germline CDR1 and CDR2: MNHEY and SVGAGI. CDR3 length equals 14 residues. The ends lost 7 bases at V and 4 bases at J; junction bases unmatched: 7. The CDR3 coding sequence is TGTGCCAGCAAACCGGGACAGGGTACCACTGAAGCTTTCTTT. Translated: CASKPGQGTTEAFF.

This rearrangement joins TRBV5-1 to TRBJ2-6; D might be TRBD1 (6 bases). The V gene's germline CDR1 is SGHRS and CDR2 YFSETQ. The CDR3 has 17 residues. V was cut by 4 bases and J by 1 base, with 15 bases left in between. The CDR3 is CASSLPAGASGANVLTF. CDR3 DNA sequence: TGCGCCAGCAGCCTCCCTGCAGGGGCATCTGGGGCCAACGTCCTGACTTTC.

The chain recombines TRBV6-5 with TRBJ2-7, with TRBD1 identical over 11 bases. With 6 bases clipped from V and 3 bases from J, the junction kept 7 bases outside the gene matches. The CDR3 has 15 residues. The germline gives CDR1 MNHEY, CDR2 SVGAGI. For the CDR3, the DNA is TGTGCCAGCAGCGTAGGACAGGGGGCAGGCTACGAGCAGTACTTC. This encodes CASSVGQGAGYEQYF.

The J gene is TRBJ2-1, the V gene TRBV2, with 11 bases aligning to TRBD2. Per germline, CDR1 SNHLY and CDR2 FYNNEI. V was clipped by 6 bases and J by 4 bases; unmatched bases: 5. This CDR3 comprises 15 residues. Written as DNA, the CDR3 is TGTGCCAGCAGCCGAAGGACTAGCGGGTACAATGAGCAGTTCTTC. It yields the protein CASSRRTSGYNEQFF.

V gene TRBV11-2 combines with J gene TRBJ1-5; D not certain. CDR1 is SGHAT and CDR2 is FQNNGV in the germline V gene. V lost 3 bases and J lost 11, with 14 bases in between. This CDR3 is 13 amino acids long. As DNA, the CDR3 is TGTGCCAGCAGCTTGGGCAGCCAGATGGCCCAGCATTTT. It codes for CASSLGSQMAQHF.

The V gene is TRBV9, the J gene TRBJ2-2; D ambiguous. CDR3 length equals 15 residues. V lost 0 bases and J lost 3, with 9 bases in between. Germline V CDR1 and CDR2: SGDLS, YYNGEE. CDR3 loop: CASSVDGTYTGELFF. The CDR3, as DNA: TGTGCCAGCAGCGTAGACGGCACATACACCGGGGAGCTGTTTTTT. The entire variable domain, with the rest obtained from reference TRBV9 and TRBJ2-2, is as follows: DSGVTQTPKHLITATGQRVTLRCSPRSGDLSVYWYQQSLDQGLQFLIQYYNGEERAKGNILERFSAQQFPDLHSELNLSSLELGDSALYFCASSVDGTYTGELFFGEGSRLTVL.

This chain connects TRBV7-8 to TRBJ2-7; tentatively, D is TRBD2 (5 bases). The germline V gene encodes CDR1 SGHVS and CDR2 FQNEAQ. With 4 bases removed from V and 5 bases from J, the gap between germline ends came to 21 bases. The CDR3 consists of 16 residues. CDR3 loop: CASSSPRLLLPDEQYF. CDR3 nucleotides: TGTGCCAGCAGCTCCCCTAGACTACTCCTCCCCGACGAGCAGTACTTC.

This chain links TRBV7-3 with TRBJ2-5, with 10 positions matching TRBD2. The CDR3 covers 15 residues. V was pared by 2 bases and J by 5 bases, with 5 bases of the junction left unmatched. CDR1 is SGHTA, CDR2 FQGTGA, per germline. The CDR3 DNA follows: TGTGCCAGCAGCTTACTAGCGGGAGCTATTGAGACCCAGTACTTC. It specifies CASSLLAGAIETQYF.

The table lists this clone with a count of one. The chain has TRBV7-2 and TRBJ2-5; 8 positions agree with TRBD1. The V gene end was trimmed by 5 bases and the J gene end by 4 bases; junction bases not matched to a gene: 9. The CDR3 consists of 15 residues. CDR1 is SGHTA, CDR2 FQGNSA, per germline. This CDR3 is CASSPWTGQGETQYF. DNA for the CDR3: TGTGCCAGCAGCCCCTGGACAGGGCAGGGAGAGACCCAGTACTTC.

The V gene is TRBV10-3, the J gene TRBJ2-1, with 7 bases identical to TRBD1. There are 15 residues in the CDR3. From germline, CDR1 is ENHRY and CDR2 SYGVKD. Trimming at V came to 1 base and at J to 7 bases, leaving 7 bases not matched to a gene. The CDR3 coding sequence is TGTGCCATCAGTGAGTATCGACAGGGCCGGAATGAGCAGTTCTTC. This gives the protein CAISEYRQGRNEQFF.

The chain combines TRBV7-2 with TRBJ2-3; D perhaps matches TRBD2 (6 bases). CDR3 length: 15 amino acids. The germline V and J ends were trimmed by 5 bases and 4 bases, with 16 bases remaining between them. Germline values: CDR1 SGHTA, CDR2 FQGNSA. The CDR3 DNA is TGTGCCAGCAGCGGGAGACTAGGCAATGCAGATACGCAGTATTTT. Translated, it gives CASSGRLGNADTQYF.

The J gene is TRBJ1-1, the V gene TRBV7-2, with D uncertain. CDR3 size: 15 residues. Germline V CDR1 and CDR2: SGHTA, FQGNSA. V lost 1 base, J lost 4 bases, and 13 bases lay in between. This chain's CDR3 is CASSLGLGAGTEAFF. The CDR3 coding sequence is TGTGCCAGCAGCTTAGGGTTGGGCGCTGGCACTGAAGCTTTCTTT.

The V call is TRBV27, the J call TRBJ2-1, with 8 bases aligning to TRBD2. V was clipped by 5 bases and J by 4 bases; unmatched bases: 10. CDR3 size: 16 residues. CDR1 is MNHEY, CDR2 SMNVEV, per germline (reference sequence). CDR3 protein: CASSARGGREYNEQFF. CDR3 nucleotides: TGTGCCAGCAGTGCCCGGGGGGGAAGGGAGTACAATGAGCAGTTCTTC.

The CDR3 spells CASSYFQVLSGNTIYF. CDR3 coding DNA: TGTGCCAGCAGTTACTTTCAGGTACTCTCTGGAAACACCATATATTTT. The V call is TRBV6-5, the J call TRBJ1-3; no clear D gene. Germline assignment: CDR1 MNHEY and CDR2 SVGAGI. The CDR3 contains 16 residues. V was shortened by 1 base and J by 0 bases, with 10 bases between the two germline ends.

V gene TRBV4-1 combines with J gene TRBJ1-4; D is ambiguous. CDR1 is MGHRA, CDR2 YSYEKL, per germline. Deletions cut 3 bases from V and 8 bases from J, with 16 bases between. This CDR3 contains 15 residues. The CDR3 sequence is CASSQVKGLREKLFF. The CDR3 coding sequence is TGCGCCAGCAGCCAGGTTAAAGGATTACGGGAAAAACTGTTTTTT.

The rearrangement uses TRBV25-1 and TRBJ1-5; D ambiguous. CDR3 size: 14 residues. Trimming removed 2 bases at V and 6 bases at J, with 11 bases between. Germline V gene lookup returns CDR1 MGHDK and CDR2 SYGVNS. The CDR3 DNA sequence: TGTGCCAGCAGTGAACACAGACACAGTCAGCCCCAGCATTTT. Translation gives CASSEHRHSQPQHF.

This chain joins TRBV6-5 and TRBJ2-7, with 9 bases fitting TRBD1. The CDR3 consists of 15 residues. The V segment lost 0 bases and the J segment 3 bases; nucleotides outside the gene matches: 3. Germline V gives CDR1 MNHEY, CDR2 SVGAGI. CDR3 amino acids: CASSYSTGGNYEQYF. Written as DNA, the CDR3 is TGTGCCAGCAGTTACTCGACAGGGGGAAACTACGAGCAGTACTTC.

The chain carries TRBV4-3 and TRBJ2-7; D is unresolved. V lost 0 bases to trimming and J lost 2 bases, with 8 bases between them. Germline values: CDR1 LGHNA, CDR2 YSLEER. CDR3 length: 14 amino acids. The CDR3 loop is CASSQELSAYEQYF. In DNA form, the CDR3 reads TGCGCCAGCAGCCAAGAGCTAAGCGCCTACGAGCAGTACTTC.

The genes are TRBV12-3 or TRBV12-4 and TRBJ2-5; TRBD2 might be the D (6 bases). The CDR3 is made up of 13 amino acids. Between the trimmed V and J ends, which lost 5 bases and 5 bases, there was a span of 12 bases. This chain's CDR3 is CASSRGTWETQYF. The CDR3 coding sequence is TGTGCCAGCAGTCGGGGGACTTGGGAGACCCAGTACTTC.